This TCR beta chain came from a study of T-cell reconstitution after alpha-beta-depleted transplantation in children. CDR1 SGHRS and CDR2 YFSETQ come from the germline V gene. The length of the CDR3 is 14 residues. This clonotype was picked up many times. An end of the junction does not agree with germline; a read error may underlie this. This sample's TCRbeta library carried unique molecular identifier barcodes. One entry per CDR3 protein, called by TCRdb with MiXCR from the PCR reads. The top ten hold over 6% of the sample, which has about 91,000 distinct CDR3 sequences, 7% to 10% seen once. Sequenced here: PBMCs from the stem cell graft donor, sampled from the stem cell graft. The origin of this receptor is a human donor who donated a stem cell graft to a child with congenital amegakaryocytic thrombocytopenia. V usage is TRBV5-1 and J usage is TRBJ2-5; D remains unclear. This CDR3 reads CASSTPRAQATQYF. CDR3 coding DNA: TGCGCCAGCAGCACTCCTAGGGCCCAAGCGACCCAGTACTTC.